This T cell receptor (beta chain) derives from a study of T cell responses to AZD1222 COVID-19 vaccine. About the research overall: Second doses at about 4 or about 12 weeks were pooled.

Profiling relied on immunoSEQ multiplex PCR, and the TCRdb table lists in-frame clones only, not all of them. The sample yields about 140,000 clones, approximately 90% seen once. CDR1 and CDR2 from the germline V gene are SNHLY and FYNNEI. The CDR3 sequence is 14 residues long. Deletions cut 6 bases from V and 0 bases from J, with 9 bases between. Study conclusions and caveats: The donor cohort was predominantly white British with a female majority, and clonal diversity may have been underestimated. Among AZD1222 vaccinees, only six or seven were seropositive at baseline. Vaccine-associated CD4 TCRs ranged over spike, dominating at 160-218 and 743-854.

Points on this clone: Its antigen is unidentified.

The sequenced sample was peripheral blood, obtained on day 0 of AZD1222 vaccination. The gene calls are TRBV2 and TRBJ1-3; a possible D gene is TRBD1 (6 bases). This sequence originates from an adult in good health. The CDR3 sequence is CASSPGDSGNTIYF. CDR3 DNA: TGTGCCAGCAGCCCAGGGGACTCTGGAAACACCATATATTTT.